These 27 T cell receptor beta chains were all obtained from the same sample, sequenced in a study of T-cell reconstitution after alpha-beta-depleted transplantation in children. Preparation of the TCRbeta library was carried out with unique molecular identifiers. TCRdb re-called the PCR reads with MiXCR, one entry per CDR3 protein. This repertoire shows over 150,000 distinct CDR3 sequences, more than 9.5% found once; its top ten account for around 14%. Here the sequenced sample was PBMCs, taken before TCRalphabeta/CD19-depleted stem cell transplant. The receptors here all came from a boy under 10 years old with acute myeloid leukemia, due to receive a stem cell transplant.

This clonotype was observed many times. The CDR3 reads CASCTFGTNGYHEQFF. CDR3 in DNA: TGTGCCAGCTGTACCTTTGGGACAAACGGGTACCATGAGCAGTTCTTC. The rearrangement joins TRBV12-3 or TRBV12-4 to TRBJ2-1, with a possible D match to TRBD1 (6 bases). The CDR3 spans 16 residues. Trimming cost V 8 bases and J 8 bases, with 25 bases left between them.

This clonotype came up many times. The V call is TRBV2, the J call TRBJ1-2; D gene uncertain. V was pared by 7 bases and J by 4 bases, with 19 bases between. This CDR3 contains 15 residues. Per the germline V gene, CDR1 is SNHLY and CDR2 is FYNNEI. CDR3 protein: CASTLGVRTPYGYTF. The CDR3 DNA follows: TGTGCCAGCACACTCGGGGTCAGAACCCCCTATGGCTACACCTTC.

This clonotype appeared a single time. One end of the junction varies from germline; a read error may be responsible. The rearrangement joins TRBV3-1 to TRBJ2-1; TRBD2 matches 7 bases. Germline CDR1 is LGHDT and CDR2 is YNNKEL (reference sequence). The CDR3 sequence is 17 residues long. CDR3 loop: CASTQGWDREAYNEQFF. The DNA of the CDR3 is TGTGCCAGCACCCAAGGTTGGGACCGGGAGGCTTACAATGAGCAGTTCTTC.

The sample holds many counts of this clonotype. This sequence joins TRBV5-1 and TRBJ2-2; a weak D match, TRBD2 (5 bases). The CDR3 is made up of 15 amino acids. The V gene lost 0 bases and the J gene lost 4 bases, with 10 bases spanning the gap. Germline loops: CDR1 SGHRS, CDR2 YFSETQ. Here the CDR3 reads CASSLGAGVTGELFF. CDR3 bases: TGCGCCAGCAGCTTGGGTGCGGGCGTCACCGGGGAGCTGTTTTTT.

The chain combines TRBV7-9 with TRBJ1-6; D gene ambiguous. Germline V gene sequence: CDR1 SEHNR, CDR2 FQNEAQ (reference sequence). Between the trimmed V and J ends, which lost 1 base and 10 bases, there was a span of 11 bases. This CDR3 has 14 residues. CDR3 sequence reads: CASSLEGKGSPLHF. The CDR3 DNA reads as TGTGCCAGCAGCTTAGAGGGAAAAGGGTCACCCCTCCACTTT.

This clonotype was detected ten times or more. The chain combines TRBV25-1 with TRBJ1-2; no definite D call. The germline CDR1 and CDR2 sequences are MGHDK and SYGVNS. The CDR3 covers 13 residues. Trimming took off 3 bases at V and 7 bases at J, with 12 bases between the two ends. CDR3 region: CASSDLGVGGYTF. The CDR3 coding sequence is TGTGCCAGCAGTGATTTGGGTGTAGGTGGCTACACCTTC.

J is TRBJ2-7 and V is TRBV3-1; TRBD2 matches 14 bases. The germline gives CDR1 LGHDT, CDR2 YNNKEL (reference sequence). With V trimmed by 11 bases and J by 2 bases, 8 bases remained unmatched. CDR3 size: 15 residues. The CDR3: CASTPGLAGAYEQYF. The CDR3 nucleotides are TGTGCCTCCACCCCGGGACTAGCGGGAGCCTACGAGCAGTACTTC.

There are many counts of this clonotype. Here the CDR3 DNA reads TGTGCCAGCAGCCTCTTCCGGGCGGGAGGGCTAAGAACACATAAGGTCGGGGAGCTGTTTTTT. It yields the protein CASSLFRAGGLRTHKVGELFF. The chain recombines TRBV7-9 with TRBJ2-2; 9 nucleotides align to TRBD2. In germline, CDR1 is SEHNR, CDR2 FQNEAQ (reference sequence). This CDR3 comprises 21 residues. V trimming: 5 bases; J trimming: 7 bases; junction bases outside the gene matches: 26.

This clonotype appeared a few times. The chain links TRBV29-1 to TRBJ2-7, with TRBD2 as a possible D gene (5 bases). This CDR3 is 14 amino acids long. The germline V and J ends were trimmed by 6 bases and 7 bases, with 22 bases remaining between them. CDR1 SQVTM and CDR2 ANQGSEA come from the germline V gene. The CDR3 nucleotides are TGCAGCGTAGGACCGGGCAGAATGTCGGGGGAGCAGTACTTC. Its translation: CSVGPGRMSGEQYF.

This clonotype was detected ten times or more. This chain links TRBV5-1 with TRBJ1-2, with 7 bases aligning to TRBD1. This CDR3 region has 15 residues. V shed 1 base, J shed 5 bases, and the junction held 8 bases outside the gene matches. Germline CDR1 reads SGHRS; CDR2 reads YFSETQ. The CDR3 nucleotides are TGCGCCAGCAGCTTGACAGCCGGGACAGCTTATGGCTACACCTTC. Amino acid sequence: CASSLTAGTAYGYTF.

There are many counts of this clonotype. The rearrangement joins TRBV11-2 to TRBJ2-3; no definite D call. The CDR3 loop spans 15 amino acids. Germline values: CDR1 SGHAT, CDR2 FQNNGV. V was shortened by 8 bases and J by 0 bases, with 15 bases between the two germline ends. CDR3 nucleotides: TGTGCCAGCCAAAGGGTGGGTGCTAGCACAGATACGCAGTATTTT. Amino acids: CASQRVGASTDTQYF.

V gene TRBV28 combines with J gene TRBJ2-1; possibly TRBD2 for D (6 bases). The DNA matches TRBJ2-7 better at its end, which makes the J call doubtful. There are 16 residues in the CDR3. CDR1 is MDHEN and CDR2 is SYDVKM in the germline V gene. The CDR3 coding sequence is TGTGCCAGCAGTTTGGGGCGGGGAGACTCCTACAATGAGCAGTACTTC. Protein product: CASSLGRGDSYNEQYF.

This clonotype showed up many times. The gene calls are TRBV12-3 or TRBV12-4 and TRBJ1-1; 11 nucleotides align to TRBD1. CDR3 length equals 14 residues. J gave up 4 bases and V 5 bases, and 3 bases lay outside the gene matches. CDR3 nucleotide sequence: TGTGCCAGCAGTATGGGACAGGGGGTCACTGAAGCTTTCTTT. The encoded protein is CASSMGQGVTEAFF.

The genes are TRBV5-1 and TRBJ2-6, with D perhaps matching TRBD2 (6 bases). Trimming pared 3 bases from V and 0 bases from J, leaving 13 bases between. The germline V gene encodes CDR1 SGHRS and CDR2 YFSETQ. This CDR3 is built from 17 residues. CDR3 sequence: CASSYGTAGSGANVLTF. CDR3 DNA: TGCGCCAGCAGCTACGGAACAGCGGGCTCTGGGGCCAACGTCCTGACTTTC.

Many counts were recorded for this clonotype. The rearrangement uses TRBV4-2 and TRBJ2-3; TRBD1 agrees at 11 bases. V trimming: 2 bases; J trimming: 6 bases; junction bases outside the gene matches: 4. The CDR3 contains 15 residues. The germline V gene encodes CDR1 LGHNA and CDR2 YNFKEQ. The CDR3 DNA sequence: TGTGCCAGCAGCCAAAGAGGGGACAGGGGGGATACGCAGTATTTT. As protein: CASSQRGDRGDTQYF.

The rearrangement uses TRBV20-1 and TRBJ2-7, with 7 positions matching TRBD2. CDR1 and CDR2 from the germline V gene are DFQATT and SNEGSKA (reference sequence). The CDR3 loop spans 19 amino acids. V gave up 3 bases and J gave up 3 bases; unmatched junction bases: 23. The CDR3 DNA reads TGCAGTGCTAGCCGAATCACTAGCGACCATTACTATCGTAACTACGAGCAGTACTTC. This codes for CSASRITSDHYYRNYEQYF.

Many counts were recorded for this clonotype. The V and J genes are TRBV5-5 and TRBJ1-5; D is ambiguous. The CDR3 covers 15 residues. Trimming took 1 base from V and 3 from J, leaving 11 bases between them. Germline CDR1 and CDR2: SGHKS and YYEKEE (reference sequence). This chain's CDR3 is CASSLQVPTNQPQHF. The DNA for the CDR3 is TGTGCCAGCAGCTTGCAGGTACCTACCAATCAGCCCCAGCATTTT.

This clonotype was recorded at least ten times. Written as DNA, the CDR3 is TGCGCCAGCAGCCAAGTTCTAGCGGAGACCCAGTACTTC. Its protein product is CASSQVLAETQYF. The chain carries TRBV4-1 and TRBJ2-5; possibly TRBD2 for D (6 bases). From germline, CDR1 is MGHRA and CDR2 YSYEKL. Trimming stripped 1 base from V and 5 bases from J, with 8 bases between. The CDR3 totals 13 residues.

This clonotype was seen many times. The rearrangement uses TRBV24-1 and TRBJ1-1; TRBD1 is a possible D gene (6 bases). Germline lookup yields CDR1 KGHDR and CDR2 SFDVKD. CDR3 length: 14 residues. V was shortened by 4 bases and J by 3 bases, with 11 bases between the two germline ends. The CDR3 is CATSDGQTDTEAFF. The DNA for the CDR3 is TGTGCCACCAGTGACGGACAGACTGACACTGAAGCTTTCTTT.

This sequence joins TRBV3-1 and TRBJ1-2; TRBD1 matches 10 bases. Looked up from germline, CDR1 is LGHDT and CDR2 is YNNKEL (reference sequence). The CDR3 is made up of 20 amino acids. Trimming cost V 4 bases and J 0 bases; bases outside gene matches: 17. CDR3 sequence reads: CASSPLPGQGSRGTNYGYTF. The CDR3 bases are TGTGCCAGCAGCCCGTTACCGGGACAGGGGTCGCGAGGAACTAACTATGGCTACACCTTC.

The table lists this clonotype with many counts. The chain is built from TRBV5-1 and TRBJ2-1; 10 nucleotides match TRBD2. The CDR3 loop spans 16 amino acids. V trimming: 1 base; J trimming: 12 bases; junction bases outside the gene matches: 13. Germline V gene sequence: CDR1 SGHRS, CDR2 YFSETQ. CDR3 amino acids: CASSLSLSGGEMRQFF. The CDR3 bases are TGCGCCAGCAGCTTGAGTCTAAGCGGGGGGGAGATGAGGCAGTTCTTC.

This clonotype was observed at least ten times. The CDR3 nucleotides read TGCAGTGCTAGCCGGCAGACATATTTTTCTCGGCGCACAGATACGCAGTATTTT. Protein product: CSASRQTYFSRRTDTQYF. The rearrangement links TRBV20-1 to TRBJ2-3; D is unresolved. The germline V gene has CDR1 DFQATT and CDR2 SNEGSKA (reference sequence). The CDR3 consists of 18 residues. V was pared by 3 bases and J by 1 base, with 23 bases between.

This clonotype has a count of ten or more. The chain uses TRBV11-2 and TRBJ2-2; D gene unclear. The CDR3 covers 13 residues. The V end was cut by 2 bases, the J end by 10 bases, with 11 bases between. Germline V CDR1 and CDR2: SGHAT, FQNNGV. The CDR3 reads CASSLSPPVELFF. In DNA, the CDR3 is TGTGCCAGCAGCTTATCTCCTCCTGTGGAGCTGTTTTTT. The whole variable domain, remainder taken from reference TRBV11-2 and TRBJ2-2, is EAGVAQSPRYKIIEKRQSVAFWCNPISGHATLYWYQQILGQGPKLLIQFQNNGVVDDSQLPKDRFSAERLKGVDSTLKIQPAKLEDSAVYLCASSLSPPVELFFGEGSRLTVL.

At least ten counts were recorded for this clonotype. This chain uses TRBV20-1 with TRBJ2-7, with 7 bases lining up with TRBD1. V shed 3 bases and J 3 bases; nucleotides not matched to a gene: 11. The CDR3 loop spans 15 amino acids. Germline V gives CDR1 DFQATT, CDR2 SNEGSKA (reference sequence). The CDR3 nucleotides are TGCAGTGCTAGTCAACTGGACAGGAACCGCTACGAGCAGTACTTC. It translates to CSASQLDRNRYEQYF.

This clonotype was counted at least ten times. The chain joins TRBV3-1 to TRBJ1-5, with D unresolved. The V gene lost 4 bases and the J gene lost 5 bases, with 9 bases spanning the gap. The CDR3 covers 13 residues. Looked up from germline, CDR1 is LGHDT and CDR2 is YNNKEL (reference sequence). CDR3 residues: CASSRVGDQPQHF. As DNA, the CDR3 is TGTGCCAGCAGCCGCGTCGGGGATCAGCCCCAGCATTTT.

The rearrangement joins TRBV20-1 to TRBJ2-2; D might be TRBD2 (6 bases). Looked up from germline, CDR1 is DFQATT and CDR2 is SNEGSKA (reference sequence). The V end lost 3 bases, the J end lost 0 bases, and 8 bases lay between the germline ends. The CDR3 extends over 14 amino acids. CDR3 nucleotide sequence: TGCAGTGCTAGTGGGAGGACGAACACCGGGGAGCTGTTTTTT. Its translation: CSASGRTNTGELFF.

Ten or more counts support this clonotype. The chain carries TRBV20-1 and TRBJ1-5; D might be TRBD1 (6 bases). This CDR3 has 16 residues. V was pared by 2 bases and J by 0 bases, with 14 bases between. Per the germline V gene, CDR1 is DFQATT and CDR2 is SNEGSKA (reference sequence). CDR3 in amino acids: CSARRTGWYSNQPQHF. CDR3 DNA sequence: TGCAGTGCTAGACGAACAGGGTGGTATAGCAATCAGCCCCAGCATTTT.